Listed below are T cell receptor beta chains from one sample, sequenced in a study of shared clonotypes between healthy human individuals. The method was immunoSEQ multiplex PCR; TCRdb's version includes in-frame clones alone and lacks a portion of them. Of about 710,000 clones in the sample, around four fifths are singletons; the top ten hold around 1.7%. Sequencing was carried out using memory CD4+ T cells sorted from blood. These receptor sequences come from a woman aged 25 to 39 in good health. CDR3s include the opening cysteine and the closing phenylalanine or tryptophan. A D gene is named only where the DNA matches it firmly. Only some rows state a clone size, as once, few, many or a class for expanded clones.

CASSLRDRVYEQYF	TGTGCCAGCAGTCTCCGGGACAGGGTTTACGAGCAGTACTTC	-	TRBD1	TRBV6-5	TRBJ2-7
CASSERGREQYF	TGTGCCAGCAGTGAAAGGGGGCGAGAGCAGTACTTC	-	TRBD1	TRBV6-1	TRBJ2-7
CASSGQGASSGANVLTF	TGTGCCAGCAGTGGACAGGGCGCGAGCTCTGGGGCCAACGTCCTGACTTTC	-	TRBD1	TRBV2	TRBJ2-6
CASSGGSQGNIQYF	TGTGCCAGCAGCGGCGGCTCACAGGGAAACATTCAGTACTTC	-	-	TRBV28	TRBJ2-4
CASRGDLNNYGYTF	TGTGCCAGCAGAGGGGACTTAAACAACTATGGCTACACCTTC	-	-	TRBV2	TRBJ1-2
CASSLAPGVTEAFF	TGCGCCAGCAGCTTGGCTCCGGGGGTCACTGAAGCTTTCTTT	-	-	TRBV5-1	TRBJ1-1
CSVGGKGDNEKLFF	TGCAGCGTTGGAGGAAAGGGCGATAATGAAAAACTGTTTTTT	-	-	TRBV29-1	TRBJ1-4
CASRTTSGTGELFF	TGCGCCAGCAGGACGACCTCGGGGACCGGGGAGCTGTTTTTT	-	-	TRBV5-1	TRBJ2-2
CASRLAGPSTDTQYF	TGTGCCAGCAGACTAGCGGGACCTAGCACAGATACGCAGTATTTT	-	TRBD2	TRBV27	TRBJ2-3
CASSLVVGVDNEQFF	TGCGCCAGCAGCTTGGTTGTCGGGGTTGACAATGAGCAGTTCTTC	few	-	TRBV5-1	TRBJ2-1
CASSTQGGSSGTQYF	TGTGCCAGTAGTACCCAGGGAGGGTCAAGCGGGACCCAGTACTTC	-	TRBD2	TRBV19	TRBJ2-5
CASSAGLAQVEQFF	TGTGCCAGCAGCGCGGGACTAGCCCAAGTGGAGCAGTTCTTC	few	TRBD2	TRBV5-4	TRBJ2-1
CASSPMGLSTYEQYF	TGTGCCAGCTCACCAATGGGACTGTCAACCTACGAGCAGTACTTC	-	-	TRBV18	TRBJ2-7
CASSLYDRGPRAEAFF	TGTGCCAGCAGCTTGTATGACAGGGGGCCCCGCGCTGAAGCTTTCTTT	-	TRBD1	TRBV5-4	TRBJ1-1
CASSPAEGETQYF	TGTGCCAGTAGTCCAGCCGAAGGAGAGACCCAGTACTTC	-	-	TRBV19	TRBJ2-5